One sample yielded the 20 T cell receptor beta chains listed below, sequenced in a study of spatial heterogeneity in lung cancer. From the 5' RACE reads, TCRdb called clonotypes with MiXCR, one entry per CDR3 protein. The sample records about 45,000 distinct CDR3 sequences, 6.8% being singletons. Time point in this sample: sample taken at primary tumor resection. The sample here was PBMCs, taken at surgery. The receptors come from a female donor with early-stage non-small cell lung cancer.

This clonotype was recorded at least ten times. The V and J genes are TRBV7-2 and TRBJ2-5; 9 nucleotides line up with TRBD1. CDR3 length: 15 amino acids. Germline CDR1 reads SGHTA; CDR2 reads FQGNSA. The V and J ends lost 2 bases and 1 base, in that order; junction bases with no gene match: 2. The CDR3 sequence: CASSLNRGPQETQYF. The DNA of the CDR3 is TGTGCCAGCAGCTTAAACAGGGGGCCCCAAGAGACCCAGTACTTC.

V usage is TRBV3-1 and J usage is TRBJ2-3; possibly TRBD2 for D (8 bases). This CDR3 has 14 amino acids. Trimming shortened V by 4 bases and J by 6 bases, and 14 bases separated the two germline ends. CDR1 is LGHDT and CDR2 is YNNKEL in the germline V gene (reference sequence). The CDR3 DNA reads TGTGCCAGCAGCCCGGGACTAGGGGGCGATACGCAGTATTTT. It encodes CASSPGLGGDTQYF.

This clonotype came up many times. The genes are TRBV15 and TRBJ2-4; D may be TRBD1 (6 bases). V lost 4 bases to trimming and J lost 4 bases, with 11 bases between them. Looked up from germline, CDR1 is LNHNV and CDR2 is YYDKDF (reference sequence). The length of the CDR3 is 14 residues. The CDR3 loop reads CATSKTGRKNIQYF. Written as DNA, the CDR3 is TGTGCCACCAGCAAGACAGGCCGTAAAAACATTCAGTACTTC.

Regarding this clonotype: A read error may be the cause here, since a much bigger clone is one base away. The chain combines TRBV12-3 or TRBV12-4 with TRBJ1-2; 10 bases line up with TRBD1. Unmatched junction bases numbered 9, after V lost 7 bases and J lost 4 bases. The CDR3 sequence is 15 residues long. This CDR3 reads CASTMTGGAVYGYTF. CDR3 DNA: TGTGCCAGCACCATGACAGGGGGCGCAGTCTATGGCTACACCTTC.

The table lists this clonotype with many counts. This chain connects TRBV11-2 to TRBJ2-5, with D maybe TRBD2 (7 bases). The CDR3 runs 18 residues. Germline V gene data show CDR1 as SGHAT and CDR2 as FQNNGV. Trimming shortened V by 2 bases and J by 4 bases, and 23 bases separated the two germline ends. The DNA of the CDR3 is TGTGCCAGCAGCTTATCTCTCCGAGTGGGGGGGCGCCCAGAGACCCAGTACTTC. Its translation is CASSLSLRVGGRPETQYF.

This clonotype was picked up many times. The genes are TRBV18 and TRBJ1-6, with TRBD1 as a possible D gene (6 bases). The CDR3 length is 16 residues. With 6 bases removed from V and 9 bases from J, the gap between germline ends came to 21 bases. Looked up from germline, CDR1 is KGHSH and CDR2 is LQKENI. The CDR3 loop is CASSQWGADGGSPLHF. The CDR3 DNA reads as TGTGCCAGCTCCCAATGGGGGGCTGATGGAGGTTCACCCCTCCACTTT.

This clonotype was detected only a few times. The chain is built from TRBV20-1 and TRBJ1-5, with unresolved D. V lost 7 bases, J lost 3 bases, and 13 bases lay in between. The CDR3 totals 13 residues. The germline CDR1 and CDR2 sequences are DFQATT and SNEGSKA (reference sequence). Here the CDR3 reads CSVGTHNNQPQHF. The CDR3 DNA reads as TGCAGTGTGGGCACTCATAACAATCAGCCCCAGCATTTT.

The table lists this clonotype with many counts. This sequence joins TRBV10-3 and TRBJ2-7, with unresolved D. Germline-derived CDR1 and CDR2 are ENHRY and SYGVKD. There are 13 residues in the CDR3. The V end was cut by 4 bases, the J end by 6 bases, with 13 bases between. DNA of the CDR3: TGTGCCATCAGTGGACCTACGTCGGGCGAGCAGTACTTC. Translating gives CAISGPTSGEQYF.

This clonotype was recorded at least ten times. The CDR3 spells CASSSQGDQPQHF. Written as DNA, the CDR3 is TGTGCCAGCAGCTCGCAGGGAGATCAGCCCCAGCATTTT. The gene calls are TRBV7-8 and TRBJ1-5; maybe TRBD1 (5 bases). Germline-derived CDR1 and CDR2 are SGHVS and FQNEAQ. V was clipped by 4 bases and J by 5 bases, with 9 bases between them. The CDR3 has 13 amino acids.

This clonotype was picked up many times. CDR3 sequence (DNA): TGTGCCAGCAGCCTACTCGCCTCTGGAAACACCATATATTTT. This sequence encodes CASSLLASGNTIYF. The chain employs TRBV11-2 and TRBJ1-3, with D unresolved. This CDR3 is built from 14 residues. CDR1 is SGHAT and CDR2 is FQNNGV in the germline V gene. V lost 5 bases to trimming and J lost 0 bases, with 8 bases between them.

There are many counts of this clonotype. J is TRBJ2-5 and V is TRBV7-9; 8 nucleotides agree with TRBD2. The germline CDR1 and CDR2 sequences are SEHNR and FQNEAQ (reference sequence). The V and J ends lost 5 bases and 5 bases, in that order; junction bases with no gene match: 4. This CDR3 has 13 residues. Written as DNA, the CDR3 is TGTGCCAGCAGCCCCTCGGGGGGGGAGACCCAGTACTTC. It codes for CASSPSGGETQYF. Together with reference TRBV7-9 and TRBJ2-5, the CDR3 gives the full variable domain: DTGVSQNPRHKITKRGQNVTFRCDPISEHNRLYWYRQTLGQGPEFLTYFQNEAQLEKSRLLSDRFSAERPKGSFSTLEIQRTEQGDSAMYLCASSPSGGETQYFGPGTRLLVL.

CDR3 amino acids: CASSLSLAKDTQYF. CDR3 sequence (DNA): TGTGCCAGCAGTTTAAGCCTAGCGAAGGATACGCAGTATTTT. This chain joins TRBV27 and TRBJ2-3, with D maybe TRBD2 (6 bases). Looked up from germline, CDR1 is MNHEY and CDR2 is SMNVEV (reference sequence). V was trimmed by 2 bases and J by 6 bases, leaving 12 bases between them. CDR3 length equals 14 residues.

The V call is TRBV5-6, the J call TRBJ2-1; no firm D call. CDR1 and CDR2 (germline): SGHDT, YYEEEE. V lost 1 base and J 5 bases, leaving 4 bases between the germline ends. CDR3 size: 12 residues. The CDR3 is CASSLHNNEQFF. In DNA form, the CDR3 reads TGTGCCAGCAGCTTGCATAACAATGAGCAGTTCTTC.

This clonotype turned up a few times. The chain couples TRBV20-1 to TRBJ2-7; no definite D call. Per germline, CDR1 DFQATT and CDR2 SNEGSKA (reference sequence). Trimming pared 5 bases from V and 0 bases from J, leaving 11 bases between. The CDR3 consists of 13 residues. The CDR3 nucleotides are TGCAGTGCTCCGACGGGCCTCTCCTACGAGCAGTACTTC. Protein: CSAPTGLSYEQYF.

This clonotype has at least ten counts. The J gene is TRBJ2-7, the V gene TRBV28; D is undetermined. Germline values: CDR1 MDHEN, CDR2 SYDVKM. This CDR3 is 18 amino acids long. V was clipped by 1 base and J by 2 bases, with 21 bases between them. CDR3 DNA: TGTGCCAGCAGTTTATTTATGGTTCTGGGAAAGCTCACCTACGAGCAGTACTTC. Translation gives CASSLFMVLGKLTYEQYF.

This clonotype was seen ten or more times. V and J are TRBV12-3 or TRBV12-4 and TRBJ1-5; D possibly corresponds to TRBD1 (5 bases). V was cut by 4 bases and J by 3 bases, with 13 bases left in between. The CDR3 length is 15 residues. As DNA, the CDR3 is TGTGCCAGCAGTTCCTACGACAGTGCCAATCAGCCCCAGCATTTT. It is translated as CASSSYDSANQPQHF.

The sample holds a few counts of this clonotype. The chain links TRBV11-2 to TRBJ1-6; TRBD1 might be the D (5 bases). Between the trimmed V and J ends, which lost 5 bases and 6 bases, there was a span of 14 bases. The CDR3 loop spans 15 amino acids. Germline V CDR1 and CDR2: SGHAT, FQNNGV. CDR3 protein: CASSPPGTVNSPLHF. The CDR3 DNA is TGTGCCAGCAGCCCCCCCGGGACGGTTAATTCACCCCTCCACTTT.

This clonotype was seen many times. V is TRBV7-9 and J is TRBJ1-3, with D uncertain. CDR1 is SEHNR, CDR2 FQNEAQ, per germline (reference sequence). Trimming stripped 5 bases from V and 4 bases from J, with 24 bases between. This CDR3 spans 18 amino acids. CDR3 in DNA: TGTGCCAGCAGCCCTGGGAGGAGGGAAGAGCGATGGGGAAACACCATATATTTT. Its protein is CASSPGRREERWGNTIYF.

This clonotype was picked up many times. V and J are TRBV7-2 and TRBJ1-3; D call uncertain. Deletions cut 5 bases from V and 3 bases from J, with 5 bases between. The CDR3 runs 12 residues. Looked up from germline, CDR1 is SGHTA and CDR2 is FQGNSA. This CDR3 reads CASSPIGNTIYF. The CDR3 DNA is TGTGCCAGCAGCCCCATTGGAAACACCATATATTTT.

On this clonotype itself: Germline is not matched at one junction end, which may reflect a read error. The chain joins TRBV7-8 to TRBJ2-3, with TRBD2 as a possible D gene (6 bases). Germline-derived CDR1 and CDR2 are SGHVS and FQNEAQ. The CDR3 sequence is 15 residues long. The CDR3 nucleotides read TGTGCCAGCAGTTTAGCGGCCTCTAGCACAGATACGCAGTATTTT. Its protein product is CASSLAASSTDTQYF.